The T cell receptor (beta chain) described here comes from a study of T cell responses to AZD1222 COVID-19 vaccine listed by TCRdb under 2021. Broadly, across the study: TCR sequencing covered more than 230 trial participants: 200 to 210 given two doses of AZD1222 and approximately 26 given two doses of MenACWY control vaccine. Trial participants were enrolled into age subgroups of 18-55, 56-69 and 70-plus years, which contained about 150, 28 and 57 TCR-sequenced participants, respectively.

The investigation overall reported the following: Because no day 14 peak-response samples were available, the repertoires could be characterized only after the peak T cell response. Nearly half of unique spike-specific TCRs reportedly recognized epitopes outside regions mutated in the B.1.351 and B.1.1.7 variants. Conclusions about previously exposed vaccinees are limited, since just 5 to 7 AZD1222 recipients were seropositive for SARS-CoV-2 at baseline. Vaccine-associated CD4 TCRs spanned the whole spike protein, with dominant responses in regions 160-218 and 743-854. In the small 56-69-year group, the increase in depth fell short of significance, most likely because of low power. After two AZD1222 doses, both the breadth and the depth of spike-specific TCRs were significantly higher than at day 0 and than in MenACWY recipients. Participants were mostly white British, with more females than males. The authors suggested clonal diversity may have been underestimated.

This clone was counted once. It lacks a known antigen. The record has no base qualities; no much larger clone is one base away. The CDR3 regions of human TCRbeta chains were subjected to immunosequencing. In the authors' own workflow: Repertoire TCRs were matched against a reference library of SARS-CoV-2-specific TCRs generated with the MIRA antigen-specificity platform. Breadth was defined as the fraction of unique TCRs that were SARS-CoV-2-associated. Depth was defined as the fraction of total T cells that were SARS-CoV-2-associated. Each spike-specific TCR was assigned to its reactive spike region and to a CD4 or CD8 class using the MIRA data. Log10-transformed breadth and depth values were compared by one-way ANOVA with Sidak's multiple comparisons tests. In its TCRdb copy, this immuneACCESS table keeps in-frame sequences only and misses some clones. Where compared with another copy, unresolved V genes explain less than half of these, and the others have no known cause. D and trimming were read from the DNA, whereas the V and J calls and clone size are those reported in that table. The sample data list around 83,000 clones, and less than 95% of these were observed just once. Roughly 5.9% of the sample is taken by the ten largest.

According to the study, the label for this sample's time point signals: about 28 days (+/-7) after the second vaccine dose. AZD1222 recipients whose second dose came at about 4 weeks and those whose second dose came at about 12 weeks were combined into one group, since spike-specific TCR depth and breadth did not differ between the two schedules. Vaccinee samples came from UK trials COV001 and COV002, including a single-blind randomized controlled phase 2/3 trial of AZD1222 (ChAdOx1 nCoV-19) in healthy adults. For TCRbeta chain sequencing, PBMC samples from trial participants were taken at day 0 and at day 28 after the second dose. Taken from the germline V gene, the CDR1 and CDR2 loops are SGDLS and YYNGEE. The CDR3 runs 14 amino acids, cysteine and phenylalanine included. Kept here is only the CDR3 DNA, which spans 42 bases and is read in frame from base 1. Between the V and J ends, shortened by 0 bases and 0 bases respectively, the junction contains 7 bases.

The receptor chain draws on TRBV9 and TRBJ2-7, with the D gene not confidently named. Sequenced here: peripheral blood, sampled 28 days after the second AZD1222 dose. The origin of this receptor is an adult who received the AZD1222 COVID-19 vaccine. The base sequence is TGTGCCAGCAGCGTAGGAAGCAGCTCCTACGAGCAGTACTTC. Translated, this is CASSVGSSSYEQYF.